The clone carrying this T cell receptor (beta chain) has only a few counts. The entry originates in a study of identical twins. Trimming pared 4 bases from V and 1 base from J, leaving 14 bases between. The CDR3 loop spans 15 amino acids. Looked up from germline, CDR1 is SQVTM and CDR2 is ANQGSEA. TCRdb re-called the 5' RACE reads with MiXCR, one entry per CDR3 protein. This table holds roughly 250,000 distinct CDR3 sequences, over 11% found once. This sequence joins TRBV29-1 and TRBJ1-5; a weak D match, TRBD1 (5 bases). Specimen: memory (CD45RO+) T cells sorted from blood. The receptor was isolated from a young woman in good health. CDR3 coding DNA: TGCAGCGTTGTAGACGGGACGGTAAGCAATCAGCCCCAGCATTTT. Its translation: CSVVDGTVSNQPQHF.